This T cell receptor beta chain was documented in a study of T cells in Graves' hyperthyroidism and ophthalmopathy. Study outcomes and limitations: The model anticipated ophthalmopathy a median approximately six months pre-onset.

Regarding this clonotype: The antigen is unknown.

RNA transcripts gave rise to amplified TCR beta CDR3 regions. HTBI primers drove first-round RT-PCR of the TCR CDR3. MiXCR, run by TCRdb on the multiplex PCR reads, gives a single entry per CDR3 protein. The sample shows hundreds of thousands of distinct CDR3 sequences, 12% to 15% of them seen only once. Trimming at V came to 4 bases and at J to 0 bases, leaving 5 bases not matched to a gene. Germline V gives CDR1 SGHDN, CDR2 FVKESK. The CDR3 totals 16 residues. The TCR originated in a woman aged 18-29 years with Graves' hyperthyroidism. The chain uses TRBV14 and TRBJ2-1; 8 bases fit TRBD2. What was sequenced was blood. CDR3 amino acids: CASSLISGASYNEQFF. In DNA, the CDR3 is TGTGCCAGCAGCCTAATTAGCGGGGCCTCCTACAATGAGCAGTTCTTC.